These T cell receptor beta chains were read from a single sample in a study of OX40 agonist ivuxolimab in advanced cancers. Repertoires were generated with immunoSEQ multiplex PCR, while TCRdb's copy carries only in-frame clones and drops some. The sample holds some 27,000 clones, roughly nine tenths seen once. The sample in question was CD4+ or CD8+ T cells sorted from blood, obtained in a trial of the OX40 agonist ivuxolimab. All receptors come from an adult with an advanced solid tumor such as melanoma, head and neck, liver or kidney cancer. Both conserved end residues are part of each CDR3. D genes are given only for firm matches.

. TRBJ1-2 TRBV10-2 CASSDSQGDYGYTF
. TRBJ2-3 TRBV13 CASSPARGGQGDTQYF
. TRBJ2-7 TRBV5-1 CASALSPGAYEQYF
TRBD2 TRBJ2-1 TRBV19 CASTPLAGGPYNEQFF
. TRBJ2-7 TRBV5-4 CASSLALAEDYEQYF
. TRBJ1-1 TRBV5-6 CASSLGRGWTEAFF
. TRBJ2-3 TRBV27 CASSTDGYTFSTDTQYF
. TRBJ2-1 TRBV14 CASSQAGLRDNEQFF
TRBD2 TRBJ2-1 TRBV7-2 CASSLGSGRAFHEQFF
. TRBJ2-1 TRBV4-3 CASSFQPGSAGSEQFF
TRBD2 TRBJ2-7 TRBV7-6 CASSLALAGANEQYF
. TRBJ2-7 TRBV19 CASSAGHFNSYEQYF
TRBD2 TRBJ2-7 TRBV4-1 CASSHATSGSSYEQYF
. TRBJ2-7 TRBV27 CASRLTVTHEQYF
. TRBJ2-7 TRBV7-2 CASSQSQGRGIYEQYF
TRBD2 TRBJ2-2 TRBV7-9 CASSLSGGNTGELFF
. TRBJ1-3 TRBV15 CATSRGSILGLSSGNTIYF
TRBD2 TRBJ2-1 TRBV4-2 CASSQVSSGVYNEQFF
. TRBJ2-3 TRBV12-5 CASGLVHWSNADTQYF
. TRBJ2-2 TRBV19 CASSIAFLGQGGGELFF
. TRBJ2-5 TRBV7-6 CASSMMGTRLETQYF
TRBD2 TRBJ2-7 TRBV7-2 CASSEQGILLAGGLYEQYF
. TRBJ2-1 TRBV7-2 CASSSLASSYNEQFF
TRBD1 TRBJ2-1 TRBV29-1 CSVEFGLGQGAGDEQFF
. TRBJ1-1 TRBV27 CASSLAVGWVNTEAFF
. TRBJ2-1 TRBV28 CEVRARPHEQFF
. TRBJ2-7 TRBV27 CASSFGNNYEQYF
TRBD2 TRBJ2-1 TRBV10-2 CASTGGSGSYNEQFF
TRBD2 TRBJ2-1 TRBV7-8 CASSLGGGRAEEQFF